The T cell receptor beta chain described here comes from a study of CD8 T cells in ankylosing spondylitis. Findings of the study overall: Reactive arthritis synovial fluid and blood previously showed some of these motif variants. Seemingly characteristic of ankylosing spondylitis blood was a TCR beta motif consisting of about 8 highly homologous variants. The authors reported significant enrichment of disease-linked clones in matched ankylosing spondylitis synovial fluid.

A quantitative 5'-RACE method, one with molecular barcodes, was used to make TCR beta libraries. TCRdb processed the 5' RACE reads anew with MiXCR; each CDR3 protein has one entry. The sample has 450,000 or so distinct CDR3 sequences, 25% to 30% seen once. This clonotype was recorded at least ten times. Its specificity is not known. The ends were cut back, 7 bases at V and 0 bases at J, with 10 bases in the middle. Germline V gene lookup returns CDR1 MNHNS and CDR2 SASEGT. The CDR3 spans 14 residues. The specimen was blood, either unsorted or a sorted T cell fraction (not recorded which). The origin of this receptor is a male donor with ankylosing spondylitis. The J gene is TRBJ1-3, the V gene TRBV6-1; a weak D match, TRBD1 (5 bases). The CDR3 protein is CASTRGASGNTIYF. In DNA form, the CDR3 reads TGTGCCAGCACCCGGGGCGCCTCTGGAAACACCATATATTTT.